The T cell receptor beta chain under discussion was sequenced for a study of neurological immune-mediated disorders. As for the cDNA, it was generated by 5'RACE with 10-nucleotide random UMIs. From 15-18 subjects, over 170 million TCR-beta sequences were obtained in each sequencing run. TCRdb redid the calling of the 5' RACE reads with MiXCR, one entry per CDR3 protein. The sample has about 50,000 distinct CDR3 sequences; 9% to 12% are singletons. This clonotype was seen ten or more times. CDR1 SGHTA and CDR2 FQGNSA come from the germline V gene. CDR3 size: 14 residues. Deletions cut 1 base from V and 4 bases from J, with 11 bases between.

The clonotype comes from a man aged 70 or older with HTLV-1-associated myelopathy (HAM/TSP). This chain connects TRBV7-2 to TRBJ2-7; D ambiguous. The material sequenced was PBMCs. CDR3 bases: TGTGCCAGCAGCTTAGATATAGGGATGTACGAGCAGTACTTC. Protein product: CASSLDIGMYEQYF.